The T cell receptor beta chain under discussion was sequenced for a study of blood T cell repertoires in COVID-19. Study overall: COVID-19 samples collected from the United States, Italy and Spain covered acute and convalescent phases. PBMCs, B-cell-depleted T cells, or T cells were the source of the cDNA or gDNA that made up the material.

In the study's own analysis: How many nucleated cells were present was estimated from reference gene primer amplification. The data were produced by immunoSEQ multiplex PCR, yet TCRdb's version contains in-frame clones alone and is incomplete. V and J calls plus clone size are reproduced from that table; the DNA served to infer D and trimming. The data contain approximately 140,000 clones, about 85% of them singletons. V dropped 11 bases and J dropped 2 bases, with 16 bases sitting between them. CDR3 length: 15 amino acids. The germline CDR1 and CDR2 sequences are SNHLY and FYNNEI. The specimen was peripheral blood. V gene TRBV2 combines with J gene TRBJ1-6; no reliable D call. This clonotype originated in a woman in her fifties or sixties with active or convalescent COVID-19. CDR3 region: CAVGSSLPYNSPLHF. Here the CDR3 DNA reads TGTGCCGTGGGGAGTAGTTTACCCTATAATTCACCCCTCCACTTT. Variable domain in full (rest from reference TRBV2 and TRBJ1-6): EPEVTQTPSHQVTQMGQEVILRCVPISNHLYFYWYRQILGQKVEFLVSFYNNEISEKSEIFDDQFSVERPDGSNFTLKIRSTKLEDSAMYFCAVGSSLPYNSPLHFGNGTRLTVT.